This TCR beta chain comes out of a study of tumor-infiltrating lymphocytes in localized non-small cell lung cancer. The overall study: From each patient, both tumor and uninvolved lung, non-adjacent to tumor, were sampled.

General study points: Tumor T-cell fraction from TCR sequencing was not associated with recurrence-free survival (p = 0.61).

Generated by immunoSEQ multiplex PCR, the TCRdb table keeps only in-frame clones and is missing some. The profile shows some 29,000 clones, 70% to 90% of them singletons. To note about this clone: The target antigen is unknown.

The clonotype was recovered from a human donor with non-small cell lung cancer. Sequenced material: lung tumor tissue.

CDR3 protein: CSVARSSEQYF. CDR3 sequence (DNA): TGCAGCGTTGCGAGATCAAGCGAGCAGTACTTC. The chain couples TRBV29-1 to TRBJ2-7; D uncertain. The CDR3 contains 11 residues. CDR1 is SQVTM and CDR2 is ANQGSEA in the germline V gene. V was pared by 4 bases and J by 6 bases, with 10 bases between.